This TCR beta chain is from a study of blood T cell repertoires in COVID-19. Study context: T cells, B-cell-depleted T cells, or PBMCs supplied cDNA or gDNA.

The assay was immunoSEQ multiplex PCR, and TCRdb's table has in-frame clones only and misses some. The sample holds about 45,000 clones; 90% are singletons and the top ten take over 5%. There are 17 residues in the CDR3. The germline V gene encodes CDR1 MGHRA and CDR2 YSYEKL. V lost 4 bases, J lost 0 bases, and 16 bases lay in between. Material for sequencing was peripheral blood. This chain uses TRBV4-1 with TRBJ1-3, with D tentatively TRBD1 (5 bases). The clonotype was recovered from a human donor in a cohort sampled during active COVID-19. The CDR3 sequence: CASSLPDQGNSGNTIYF. The CDR3 DNA sequence: TGCGCCAGCAGCCTTCCCGACCAGGGTAACTCTGGAAACACCATATATTTT.